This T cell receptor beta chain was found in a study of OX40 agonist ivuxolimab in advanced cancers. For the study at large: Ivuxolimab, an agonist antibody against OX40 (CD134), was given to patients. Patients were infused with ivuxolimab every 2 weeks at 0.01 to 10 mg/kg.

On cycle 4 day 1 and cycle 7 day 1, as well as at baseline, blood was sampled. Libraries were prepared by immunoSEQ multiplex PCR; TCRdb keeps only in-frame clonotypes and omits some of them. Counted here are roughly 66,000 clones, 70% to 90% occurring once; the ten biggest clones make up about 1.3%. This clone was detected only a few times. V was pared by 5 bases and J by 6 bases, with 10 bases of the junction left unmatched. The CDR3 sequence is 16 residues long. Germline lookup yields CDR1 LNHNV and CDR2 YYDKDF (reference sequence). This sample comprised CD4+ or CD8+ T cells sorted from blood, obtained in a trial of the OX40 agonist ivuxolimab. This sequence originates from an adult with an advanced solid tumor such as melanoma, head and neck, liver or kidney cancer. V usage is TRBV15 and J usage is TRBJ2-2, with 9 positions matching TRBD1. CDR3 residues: CATSRGQGGFAGELFF. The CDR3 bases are TGTGCCACCAGCCGGGGACAGGGTGGGTTCGCCGGGGAGCTGTTTTTT.